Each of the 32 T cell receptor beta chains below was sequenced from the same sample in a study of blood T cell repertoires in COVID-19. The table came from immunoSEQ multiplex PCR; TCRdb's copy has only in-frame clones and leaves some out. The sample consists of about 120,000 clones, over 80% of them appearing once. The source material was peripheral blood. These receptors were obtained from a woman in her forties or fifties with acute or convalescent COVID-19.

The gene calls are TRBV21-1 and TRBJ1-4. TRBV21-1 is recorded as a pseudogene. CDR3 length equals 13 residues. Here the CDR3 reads CASTQRVREKLFF. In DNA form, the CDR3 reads TGTGCCAGCACACAGAGGGTAAGGGAAAAACTGTTTTTT.

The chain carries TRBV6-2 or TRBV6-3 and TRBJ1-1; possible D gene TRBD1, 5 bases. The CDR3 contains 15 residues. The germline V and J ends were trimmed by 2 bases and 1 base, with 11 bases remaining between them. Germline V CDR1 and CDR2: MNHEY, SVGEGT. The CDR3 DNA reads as TGTGCCAGCAGTTACATGGGGGGTCCGAACACTGAAGCTTTCTTT. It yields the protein CASSYMGGPNTEAFF.

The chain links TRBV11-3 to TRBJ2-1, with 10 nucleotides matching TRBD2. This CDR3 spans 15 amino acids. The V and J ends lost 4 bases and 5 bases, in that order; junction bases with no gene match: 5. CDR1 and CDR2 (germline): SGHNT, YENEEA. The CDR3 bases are TGTGCCAGCAGCTCCCGGACTAGCGGTGACAATGAGCAGTTCTTC. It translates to CASSSRTSGDNEQFF.

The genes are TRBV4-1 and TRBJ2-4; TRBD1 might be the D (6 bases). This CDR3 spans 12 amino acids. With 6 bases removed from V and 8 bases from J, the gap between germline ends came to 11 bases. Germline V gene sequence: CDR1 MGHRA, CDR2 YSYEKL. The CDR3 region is CASSHEGDIQYF. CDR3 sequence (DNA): TGCGCCAGCAGTCACGAGGGGGACATTCAGTACTTC.

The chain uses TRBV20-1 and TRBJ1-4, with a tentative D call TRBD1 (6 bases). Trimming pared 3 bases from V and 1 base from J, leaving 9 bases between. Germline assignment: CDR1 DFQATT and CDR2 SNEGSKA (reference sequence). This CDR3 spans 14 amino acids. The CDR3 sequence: CSASRGGTNEKLFF. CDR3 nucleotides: TGCAGTGCTAGTAGGGGGGGAACTAATGAAAAACTGTTTTTT.

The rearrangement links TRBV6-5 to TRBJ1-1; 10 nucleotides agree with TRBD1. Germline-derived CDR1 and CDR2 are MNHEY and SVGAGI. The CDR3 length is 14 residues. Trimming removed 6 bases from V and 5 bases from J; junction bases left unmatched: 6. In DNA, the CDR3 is TGTGCCAGCAGGACGGGACAGGGGAGGACTGAAGCTTTCTTT. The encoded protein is CASRTGQGRTEAFF.

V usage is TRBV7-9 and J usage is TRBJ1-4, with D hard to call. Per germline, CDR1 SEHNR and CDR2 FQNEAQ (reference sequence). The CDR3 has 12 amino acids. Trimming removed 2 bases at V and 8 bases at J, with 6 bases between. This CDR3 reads CASSLSGEKLFF. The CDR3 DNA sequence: TGTGCCAGCAGCTTATCAGGAGAAAAACTGTTTTTT.

The CDR3 is CASSVDRDRANNYGYTF. The CDR3 DNA sequence: TGTGCCAGCAGCGTTGACCGGGACAGAGCTAATAACTATGGCTACACCTTC. The chain has TRBV9 and TRBJ1-2; TRBD1 aligns across 7 bases. J was trimmed by 1 base and V by 2 bases; bases with no gene match: 11. Germline lookup yields CDR1 SGDLS and CDR2 YYNGEE. CDR3 size: 17 residues.

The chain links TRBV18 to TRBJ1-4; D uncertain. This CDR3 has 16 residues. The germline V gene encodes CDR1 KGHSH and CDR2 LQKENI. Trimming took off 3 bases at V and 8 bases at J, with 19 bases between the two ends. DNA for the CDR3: TGTGCCAGCTCACCTGACGGAGGGATGGTTAGGGAAAAACTGTTTTTT. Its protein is CASSPDGGMVREKLFF. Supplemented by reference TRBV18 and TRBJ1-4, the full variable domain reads NAGVMQNPRHLVRRRGQEARLRCSPMKGHSHVYWYRQLPEEGLKFMVYLQKENIIDESGMPKERFSAEFPKEGPSILRIQQVVRGDSAAYFCASSPDGGMVREKLFFGSGTQLSVL.

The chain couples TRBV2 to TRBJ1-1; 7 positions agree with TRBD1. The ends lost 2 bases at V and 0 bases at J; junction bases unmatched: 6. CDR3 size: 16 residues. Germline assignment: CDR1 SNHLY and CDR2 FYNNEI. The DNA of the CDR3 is TGTGCCAGCAGTGAATATCGGGGACAGTTGAACACTGAAGCTTTCTTT. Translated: CASSEYRGQLNTEAFF.

The CDR3 bases are TGTGCCAGCAGCACTCGACAGGGGCTAATTGGTGGCAATCAGCCCCAGCATTTT. Its protein product is CASSTRQGLIGGNQPQHF. The rearrangement uses TRBV7-8 and TRBJ1-5; TRBD1 agrees at 8 bases. Germline CDR1 SGHVS, CDR2 FQNEAQ. Trimming took 5 bases from V and 2 from J; bases not matched to a gene: 14. CDR3 length: 18 amino acids.

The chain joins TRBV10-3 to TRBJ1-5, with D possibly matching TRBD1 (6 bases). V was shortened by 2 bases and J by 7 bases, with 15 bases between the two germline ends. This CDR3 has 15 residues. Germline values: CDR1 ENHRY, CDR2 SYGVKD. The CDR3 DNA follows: TGTGCCATCAGTGAGAGTCTAGGGGGGGAGCAGCCCCAGCATTTT. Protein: CAISESLGGEQPQHF.

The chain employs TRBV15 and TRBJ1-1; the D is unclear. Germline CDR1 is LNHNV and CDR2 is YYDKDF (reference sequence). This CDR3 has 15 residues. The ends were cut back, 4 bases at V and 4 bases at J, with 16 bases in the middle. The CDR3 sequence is CATSTLPRSRTEAFF. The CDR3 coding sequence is TGTGCCACCAGCACCCTCCCTCGTTCGCGCACTGAAGCTTTCTTT.

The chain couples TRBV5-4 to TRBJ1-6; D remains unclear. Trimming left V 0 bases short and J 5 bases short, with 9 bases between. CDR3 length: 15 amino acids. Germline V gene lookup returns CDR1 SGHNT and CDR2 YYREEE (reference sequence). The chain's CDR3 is CASSLVGGDNSPLHF. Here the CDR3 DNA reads TGTGCCAGCAGCTTGGTTGGCGGCGATAATTCACCCCTCCACTTT.

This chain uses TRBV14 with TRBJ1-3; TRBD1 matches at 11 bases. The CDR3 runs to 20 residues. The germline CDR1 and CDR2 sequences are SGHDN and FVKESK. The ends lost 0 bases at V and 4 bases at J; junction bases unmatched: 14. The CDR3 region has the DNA TGTGCCAGCAGCCAAGAACCATACTCCGCCGGGACAGGGGGAGGAAACACCATATATTTT. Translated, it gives CASSQEPYSAGTGGGNTIYF.

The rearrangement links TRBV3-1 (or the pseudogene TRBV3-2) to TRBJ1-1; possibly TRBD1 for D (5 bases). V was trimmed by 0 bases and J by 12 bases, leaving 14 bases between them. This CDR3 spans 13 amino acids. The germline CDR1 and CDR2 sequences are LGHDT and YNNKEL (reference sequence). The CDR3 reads CASSQEVSGGTFF. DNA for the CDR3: TGTGCCAGCAGCCAAGAAGTTTCGGGGGGAACTTTCTTT.

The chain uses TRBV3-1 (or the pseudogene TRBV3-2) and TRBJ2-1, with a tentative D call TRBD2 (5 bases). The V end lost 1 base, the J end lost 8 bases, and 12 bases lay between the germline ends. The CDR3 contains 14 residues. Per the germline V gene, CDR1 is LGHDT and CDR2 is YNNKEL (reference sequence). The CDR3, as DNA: TGTGCCAGCAGCCAAGTACCTAAGGGAGATGAGCAGTTCTTC. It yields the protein CASSQVPKGDEQFF.

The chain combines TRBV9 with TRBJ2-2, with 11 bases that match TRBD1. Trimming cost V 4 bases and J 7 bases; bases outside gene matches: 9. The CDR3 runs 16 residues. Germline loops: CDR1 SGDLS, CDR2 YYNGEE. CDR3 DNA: TGTGCCAGCAGCCTCCCCGGACAGGGGGCCTACGGGGAGCTGTTTTTT. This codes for CASSLPGQGAYGELFF.

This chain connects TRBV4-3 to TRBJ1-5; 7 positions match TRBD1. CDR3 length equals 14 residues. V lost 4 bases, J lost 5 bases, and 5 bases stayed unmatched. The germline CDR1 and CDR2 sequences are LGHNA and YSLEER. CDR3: CASSRDREHQPQHF. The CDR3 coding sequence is TGCGCCAGCAGCCGAGACAGGGAACATCAGCCCCAGCATTTT.

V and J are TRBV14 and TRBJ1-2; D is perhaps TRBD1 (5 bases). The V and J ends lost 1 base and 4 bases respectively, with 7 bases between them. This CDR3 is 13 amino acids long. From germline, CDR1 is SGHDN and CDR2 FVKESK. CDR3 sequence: CASSQGGTYGYTF. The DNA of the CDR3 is TGTGCCAGCAGCCAAGGCGGGACCTATGGCTACACCTTC.

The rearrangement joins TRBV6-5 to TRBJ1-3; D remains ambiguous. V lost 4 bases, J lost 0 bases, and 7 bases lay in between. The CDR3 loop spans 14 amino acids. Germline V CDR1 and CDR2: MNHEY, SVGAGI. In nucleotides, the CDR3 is TGTGCCAGCAGTTTTACAGTCTCTGGAAACACCATATATTTT. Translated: CASSFTVSGNTIYF.

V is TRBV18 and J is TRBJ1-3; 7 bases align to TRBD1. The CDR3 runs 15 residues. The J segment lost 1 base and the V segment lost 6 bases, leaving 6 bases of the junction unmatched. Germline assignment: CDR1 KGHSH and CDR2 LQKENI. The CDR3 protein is CASSPDRDSGNTIYF. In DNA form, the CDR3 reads TGTGCCAGCTCCCCTGACAGGGATTCTGGAAACACCATATATTTT. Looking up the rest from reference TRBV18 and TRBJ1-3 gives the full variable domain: NAGVMQNPRHLVRRRGQEARLRCSPMKGHSHVYWYRQLPEEGLKFMVYLQKENIIDESGMPKERFSAEFPKEGPSILRIQQVVRGDSAAYFCASSPDRDSGNTIYFGEGSWLTVV.

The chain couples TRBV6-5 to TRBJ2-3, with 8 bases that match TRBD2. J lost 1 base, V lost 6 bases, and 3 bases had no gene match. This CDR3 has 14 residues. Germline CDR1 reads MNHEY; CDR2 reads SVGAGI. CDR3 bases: TGTGCCAGCAGGGAGCGGGGGCGCACAGATACGCAGTATTTT. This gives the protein CASRERGRTDTQYF.

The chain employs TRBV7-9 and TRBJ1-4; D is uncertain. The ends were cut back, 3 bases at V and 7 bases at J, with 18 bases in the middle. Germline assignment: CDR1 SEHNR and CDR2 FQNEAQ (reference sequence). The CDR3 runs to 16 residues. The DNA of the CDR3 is TGTGCCAGCAGCTTCGAGGGTCGCTCTGGAAGTGAAAAACTGTTTTTT. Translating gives CASSFEGRSGSEKLFF.

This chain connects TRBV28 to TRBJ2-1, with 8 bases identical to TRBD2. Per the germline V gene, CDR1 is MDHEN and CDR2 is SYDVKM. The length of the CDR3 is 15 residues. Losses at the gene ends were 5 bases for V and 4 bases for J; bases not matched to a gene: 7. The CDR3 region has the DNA TGTGCCAGCAGTAGCGGGACTAGTGTTTACAATGAGCAGTTCTTC. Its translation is CASSSGTSVYNEQFF.

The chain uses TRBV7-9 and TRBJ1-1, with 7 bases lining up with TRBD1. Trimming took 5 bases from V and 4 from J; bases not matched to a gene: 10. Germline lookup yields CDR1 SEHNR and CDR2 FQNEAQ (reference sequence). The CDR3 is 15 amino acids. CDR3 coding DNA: TGTGCCAGCAGCGACTACAGGGGTGCGAGCACTGAAGCTTTCTTT. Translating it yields CASSDYRGASTEAFF.

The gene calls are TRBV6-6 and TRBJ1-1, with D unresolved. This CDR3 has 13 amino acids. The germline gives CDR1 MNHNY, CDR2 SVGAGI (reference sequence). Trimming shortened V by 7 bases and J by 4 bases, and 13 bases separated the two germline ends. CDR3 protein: CASTHGEFTEAFF. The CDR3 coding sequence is TGTGCCAGCACCCACGGGGAATTCACTGAAGCTTTCTTT.

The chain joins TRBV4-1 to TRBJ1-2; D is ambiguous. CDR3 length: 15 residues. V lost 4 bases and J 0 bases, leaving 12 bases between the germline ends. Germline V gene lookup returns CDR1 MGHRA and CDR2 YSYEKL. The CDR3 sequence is CASSPTGATNYGYTF. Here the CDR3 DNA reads TGCGCCAGCAGCCCTACGGGAGCCACTAACTATGGCTACACCTTC.

The CDR3 sequence: CATKAGFMNTEAFF. The CDR3 nucleotides read TGTGCCACCAAAGCAGGATTCATGAACACTGAAGCTTTCTTT. J is TRBJ1-1 and V is TRBV6-6; D not certain. CDR3 length: 14 amino acids. Trimming shortened V by 10 bases and J by 0 bases, and 15 bases separated the two germline ends. Germline V gives CDR1 MNHNY, CDR2 SVGAGI (reference sequence).

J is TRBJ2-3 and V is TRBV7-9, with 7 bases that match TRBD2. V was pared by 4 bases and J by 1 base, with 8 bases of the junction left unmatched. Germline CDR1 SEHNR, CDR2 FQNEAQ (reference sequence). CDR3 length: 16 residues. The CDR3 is CASSSVGRDGTDTQYF. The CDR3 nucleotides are TGTGCCAGCAGCTCGGTTGGGAGGGATGGCACAGATACGCAGTATTTT.

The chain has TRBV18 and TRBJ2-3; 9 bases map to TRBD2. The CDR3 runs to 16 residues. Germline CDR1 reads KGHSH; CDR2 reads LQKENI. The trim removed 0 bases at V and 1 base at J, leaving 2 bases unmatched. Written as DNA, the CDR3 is TGTGCCAGCTCACCACCGGGACTAGCAGGCACAGATACGCAGTATTTT. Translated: CASSPPGLAGTDTQYF. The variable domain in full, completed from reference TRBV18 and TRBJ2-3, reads NAGVMQNPRHLVRRRGQEARLRCSPMKGHSHVYWYRQLPEEGLKFMVYLQKENIIDESGMPKERFSAEFPKEGPSILRIQQVVRGDSAAYFCASSPPGLAGTDTQYFGPGTRLTVL.

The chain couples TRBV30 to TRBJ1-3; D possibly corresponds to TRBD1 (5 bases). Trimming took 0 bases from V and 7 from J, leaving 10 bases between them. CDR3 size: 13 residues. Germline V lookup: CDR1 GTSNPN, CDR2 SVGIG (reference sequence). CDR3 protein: CAWSVRGGNTIYF. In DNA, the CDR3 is TGTGCCTGGAGTGTTCGGGGGGGGAACACCATATATTTT.